This T cell receptor beta chain originates from a study of cytomegalovirus exposure and HLA in healthy donors. It was with 60 Vbeta and 13 Jbeta primers that the PCR ran. Sequenced by immunoSEQ multiplex PCR; TCRdb stores in-frame clones only, minus some. This sample's table reports 45,000 to 70,000 clones. This CDR3 is 14 amino acids long. From germline, CDR1 is SQVTM and CDR2 ANQGSEA. The V end was cut by 6 bases, the J end by 8 bases, with 21 bases between. This TCR derives from a woman in her 30s in good health and CMV-seropositive. The sequenced sample consisted of PBMCs. The V call is TRBV29-1, the J call TRBJ2-3; the D gene is possibly TRBD2 (6 bases). The CDR3 DNA sequence: TGCAGCGTGAAATGGATTAGCGGCCCGGGTACGCAGTATTTT. It encodes CSVKWISGPGTQYF.